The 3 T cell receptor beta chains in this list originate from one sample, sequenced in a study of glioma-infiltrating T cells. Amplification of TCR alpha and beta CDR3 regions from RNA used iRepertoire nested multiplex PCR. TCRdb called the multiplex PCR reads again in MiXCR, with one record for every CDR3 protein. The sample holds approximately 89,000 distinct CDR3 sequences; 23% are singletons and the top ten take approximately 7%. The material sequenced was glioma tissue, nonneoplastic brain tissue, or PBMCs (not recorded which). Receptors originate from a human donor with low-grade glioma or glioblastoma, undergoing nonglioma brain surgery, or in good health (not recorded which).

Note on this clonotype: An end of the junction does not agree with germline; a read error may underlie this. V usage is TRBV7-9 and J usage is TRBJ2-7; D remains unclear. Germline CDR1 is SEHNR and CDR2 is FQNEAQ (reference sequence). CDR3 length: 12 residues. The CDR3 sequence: CASSLGPYERYF. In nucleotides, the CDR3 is TGTGCCAGCAGCTTAGGGCCATACGAGCGGTACTTC.

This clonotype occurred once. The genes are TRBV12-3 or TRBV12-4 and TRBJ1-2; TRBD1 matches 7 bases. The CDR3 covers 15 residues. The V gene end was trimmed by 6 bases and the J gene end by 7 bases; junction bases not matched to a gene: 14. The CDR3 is CASSLSPDRECGYTF. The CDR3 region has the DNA TGTGCCAGCAGCCTAAGCCCCGACAGGGAATGTGGCTACACCTTC.

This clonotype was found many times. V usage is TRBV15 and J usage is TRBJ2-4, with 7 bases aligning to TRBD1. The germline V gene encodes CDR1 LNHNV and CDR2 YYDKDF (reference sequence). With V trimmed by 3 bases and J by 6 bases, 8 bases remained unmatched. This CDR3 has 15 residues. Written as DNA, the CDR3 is TGTGCCACCAGCAGCAGCCGGGACAGCCTAAACATTCAGTACTTC. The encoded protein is CATSSSRDSLNIQYF.